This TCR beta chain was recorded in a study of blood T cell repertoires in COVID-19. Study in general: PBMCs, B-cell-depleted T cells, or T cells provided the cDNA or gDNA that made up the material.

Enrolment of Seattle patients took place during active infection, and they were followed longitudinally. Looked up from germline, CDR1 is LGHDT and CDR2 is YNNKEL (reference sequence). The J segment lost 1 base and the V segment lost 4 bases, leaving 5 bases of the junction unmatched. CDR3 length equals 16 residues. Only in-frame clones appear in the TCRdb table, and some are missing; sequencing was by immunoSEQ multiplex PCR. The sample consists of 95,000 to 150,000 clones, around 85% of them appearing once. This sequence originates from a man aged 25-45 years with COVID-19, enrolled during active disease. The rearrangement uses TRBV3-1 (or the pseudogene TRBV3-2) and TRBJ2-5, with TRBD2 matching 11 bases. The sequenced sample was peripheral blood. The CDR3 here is CASSPPGLAVQETQYF. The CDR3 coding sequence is TGTGCCAGCAGCCCGCCGGGACTAGCGGTCCAAGAGACCCAGTACTTC.